This TCR beta chain was recovered during a study of CD8+ T cells in alopecia areata. Following RNA extraction, reverse transcription yielded cDNA that acted as the sequencing template. Using immunoSEQ multiplex PCR, the repertoire was profiled, and TCRdb retains in-frame clones only, with some absent. The table lists 200,000 to 250,000 clones, less than 45% of them singletons, with roughly 0.45% in the top ten. Regarding treatment: oral pan-JAK inhibitor, 5-10 mg twice daily. Germline V gene sequence: CDR1 SGHTA, CDR2 FQGNSA. The V segment lost 5 bases and the J segment 9 bases; nucleotides outside the gene matches: 17. The CDR3 loop spans 17 amino acids.

The source material was CD4+ T cells sorted from blood, sampled around week 34, from a patient treated with tofacitinib. The V and J genes are TRBV7-2 and TRBJ2-1; 9 nucleotides align to TRBD2. The clonotype comes from a human donor with alopecia areata. The CDR3 sequence is CASSLGGPSGMRSEQFF. Written as DNA, the CDR3 is TGTGCCAGCAGCCTAGGGGGGCCTAGCGGGATGAGGAGTGAGCAGTTCTTC.